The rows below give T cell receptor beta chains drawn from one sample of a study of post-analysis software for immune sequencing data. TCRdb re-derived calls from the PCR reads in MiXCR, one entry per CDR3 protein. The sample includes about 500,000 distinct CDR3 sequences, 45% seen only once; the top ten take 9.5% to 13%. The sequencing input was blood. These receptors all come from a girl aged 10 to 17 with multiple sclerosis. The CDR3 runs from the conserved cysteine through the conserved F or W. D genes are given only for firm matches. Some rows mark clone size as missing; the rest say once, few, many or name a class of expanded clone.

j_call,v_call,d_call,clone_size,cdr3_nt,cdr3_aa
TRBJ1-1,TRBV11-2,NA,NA,TGTGCCAGCAGCTTGAACGGAGCGAACACTGAAGCTTTCTTT,CASSLNGANTEAFF
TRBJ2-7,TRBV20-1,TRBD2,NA,TGCAGTGCTCCGGGACTAGCGGACGAGCAGTACTTC,CSAPGLADEQYF
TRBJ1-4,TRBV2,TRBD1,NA,TGTGCCAGCAGGGACAGGAGCAATAATGAAAAACTGTTTTTT,CASRDRSNNEKLFF
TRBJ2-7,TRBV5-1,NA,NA,TGCGCCAGCAGCTTGGAGGTAGCACCCGCCTACGAGCAGTACTTC,CASSLEVAPAYEQYF
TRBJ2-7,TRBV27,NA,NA,TGTGCCAGCAGTTTATCAGGTGCCTACGAGCAGTACTTC,CASSLSGAYEQYF
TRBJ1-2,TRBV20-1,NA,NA,TGCAGTGCTAGAATTATGTGGGGGGGTTATGGCTACACCTTC,CSARIMWGGYGYTF
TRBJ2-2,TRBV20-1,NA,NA,TGCAGTGCTCGGACAATCCTGAACACCGGGGAGCTGTTTTTT,CSARTILNTGELFF
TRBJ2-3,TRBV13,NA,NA,TGTGCCAGCAGGGCCCCTACAGATACGCAGTATTTT,CASRAPTDTQYF
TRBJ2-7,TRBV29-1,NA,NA,TGCAGCGTTGAAGCTCCGACTAGTAGCTACGAGCAGTACTTC,CSVEAPTSSYEQYF
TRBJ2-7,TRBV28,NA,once,TGTGCCACCCACCCTGGGGGGCATTTGGGCGAGCAGTACTTC,CATHPGGHLGEQYF
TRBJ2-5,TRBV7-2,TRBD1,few,TGTGCCAGCAGCGAACCCGGACAGGGTGGAGAGACCCAGTACTTC,CASSEPGQGGETQYF
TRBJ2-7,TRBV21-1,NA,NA,TGTGCCCCCAACACGGAGAGGGACAGGGGGCCCGAGCAGTACTTC,CAPNTERDRGPEQYF
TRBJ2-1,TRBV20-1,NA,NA,TGCAGTGCCACCCCCTACGTCTCCTACAATGAGCAGTTCTTC,CSATPYVSYNEQFF
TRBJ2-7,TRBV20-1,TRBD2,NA,TGCAGTGCTAGAGCCGATAGCGGGAATGGCTACGAGCAGTACTTC,CSARADSGNGYEQYF
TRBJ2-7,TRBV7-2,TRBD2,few,TGTGCCAGCAGCTTCGGCTCGGGACTAGCGGGCGAGCAGTACTTC,CASSFGSGLAGEQYF
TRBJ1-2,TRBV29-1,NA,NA,TGCAGCGTTGGGAAAAGGGCTGCCTATGGCTACACCTTC,CSVGKRAAYGYTF
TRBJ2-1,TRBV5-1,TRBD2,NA,TGCGCCAGCATCCCAGGGACTAGCGGGGGGAGTGAGCAGTTCTTC,CASIPGTSGGSEQFF
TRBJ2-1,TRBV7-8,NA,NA,TGTGCCAGCAGCTTTAGGAGCTACAATGAGCAGTTCTTC,CASSFRSYNEQFF
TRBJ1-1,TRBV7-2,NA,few,TGTGCCAGCAGCTTAGCGAGGTACGGGGCGAGCGCTGAAGCTTTCTTT,CASSLARYGASAEAFF
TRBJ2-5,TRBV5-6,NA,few,TGTGCCAGCAGCTTGAATACGGTCCAAGAGACCCAGTACTTC,CASSLNTVQETQYF
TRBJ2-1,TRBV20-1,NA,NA,TGCAGTGCTAGAGCGTTGGCGGGAAGGAATGAGCAGTTCTTC,CSARALAGRNEQFF
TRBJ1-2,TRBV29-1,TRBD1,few,TGCAGCGCCCGGGACAGCGTCTATGGCTACACCTTC,CSARDSVYGYTF
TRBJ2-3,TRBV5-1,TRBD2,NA,TGCGCCAGCAGCTTGTGGGAATTAGGGACTAGCTCTAGCACAGATGCGCAGTATTTT,CASSLWELGTSSSTDAQYF
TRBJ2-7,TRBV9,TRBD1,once,TGTGCCAGCAGCCCAGGACAGGGGGGCCCCTACGAGCAGTACTTC,CASSPGQGGPYEQYF
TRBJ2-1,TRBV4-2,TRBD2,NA,TGTGCCAGCAGCCCGAAAGGGACTAGCGGGAGGGGGGGGACCTACAATGAGCAGTTCTTC,CASSPKGTSGRGGTYNEQFF
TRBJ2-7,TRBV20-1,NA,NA,TGCAGTGCTAGAGATTTCGGCGAGCAGTACTTC,CSARDFGEQYF
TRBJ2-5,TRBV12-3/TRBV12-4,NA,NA,TGTGCCAGTGCGATTGGGCTAGCCATTGGGTCACAAGAGACCCAGTACTTC,CASAIGLAIGSQETQYF
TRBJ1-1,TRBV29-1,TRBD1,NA,TGCAGCGTTGAACGTAGGGGGCCTAAACGAAACACTGAAGCTTTCTTT,CSVERRGPKRNTEAFF
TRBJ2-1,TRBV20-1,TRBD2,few,TGCAGTGCTGTAGCGGGAGGACGCAATGAGCAGTTCTTC,CSAVAGGRNEQFF
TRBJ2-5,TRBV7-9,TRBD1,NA,TGTGCCAGCAGCCTCGGACAGGGGGTACAGACCCAGTACTTC,CASSLGQGVQTQYF
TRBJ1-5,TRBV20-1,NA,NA,TGCAGTGCTGCGTTCGGGGGCCGGCAGCCCCAGCATTTT,CSAAFGGRQPQHF
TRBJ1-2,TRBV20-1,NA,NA,TGCAGTGCTTTAGAGAGGAGCAACTATGGCTACACCTTC,CSALERSNYGYTF
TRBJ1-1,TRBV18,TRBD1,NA,TGTGCCAGCAGCCCACAGGGGGACACTGAAGCTTTCTTT,CASSPQGDTEAFF
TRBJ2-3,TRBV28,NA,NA,TGTGCCAGCAGGCCGAGGGATGGTGCAGATACGCAGTATTTT,CASRPRDGADTQYF
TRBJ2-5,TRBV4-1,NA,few,TGCGCCAGCAGCCGGGGCGAAGAGGAGACCCAGTACTTC,CASSRGEEETQYF
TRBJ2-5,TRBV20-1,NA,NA,TGCAGTGCTACCCACGGGGGAAAAGAGACCCAGTACTTC,CSATHGGKETQYF
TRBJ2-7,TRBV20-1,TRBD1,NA,TGCAGTGCTAGCAAACCGGGACAGACCTACGAGCGGTACTTC,CSASKPGQTYERYF
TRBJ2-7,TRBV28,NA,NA,TGTGCCAGCGAGGACGGGCCCTACGAGCAGTACTTC,CASEDGPYEQYF
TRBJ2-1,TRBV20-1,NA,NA,TGCAGTGCCGACCTAGGCGGCTCCTACAATGAGCAGTTCTTC,CSADLGGSYNEQFF
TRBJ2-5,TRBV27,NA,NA,TGTGCCAGCAGTTTATTCATGAGGGGGAGGGGACAAGAGACCCAGTACTTC,CASSLFMRGRGQETQYF